The 10 T cell receptor beta chains below all came from one sample that was sequenced in a study of blood T cell repertoires in COVID-19. Data came from immunoSEQ multiplex PCR; TCRdb stores just in-frame clones and leaves some out. The sample has tens of thousands of clones; 75% to 85% are singletons. The sequenced sample was peripheral blood. The receptors were sampled from a human donor in a cohort sampled during active COVID-19.

The V and J genes are TRBV10-3 and TRBJ1-2; D ambiguous. CDR1 ENHRY and CDR2 SYGVKD come from the germline V gene. This CDR3 region has 11 residues. The V end was cut by 7 bases, the J end by 0 bases, with 3 bases between. Here the CDR3 DNA reads TGTGCCATCACCACTAACTATGGCTACACCTTC. Translated: CAITTNYGYTF.

The sample holds a few counts of this clone. The rearrangement uses TRBV11-2 and TRBJ2-1; no definite D call. V gave up 1 base and J gave up 2 bases, with 12 bases separating them. The CDR3 loop spans 16 amino acids. Germline loops: CDR1 SGHAT, CDR2 FQNNGV. CDR3 sequence: CASSLVAVRPYNEQFF. The CDR3 coding sequence is TGTGCCAGCAGCTTAGTGGCCGTTCGCCCCTACAATGAGCAGTTCTTC. The entire variable domain, with the rest obtained from reference TRBV11-2 and TRBJ2-1, is as follows: EAGVAQSPRYKIIEKRQSVAFWCNPISGHATLYWYQQILGQGPKLLIQFQNNGVVDDSQLPKDRFSAERLKGVDSTLKIQPAKLEDSAVYLCASSLVAVRPYNEQFFGPGTRLTVL.

The CDR3 region is CASSQTSGGHNEQFF. The CDR3 DNA is TGTGCCAGCAGCCAGACTAGCGGGGGGCACAATGAGCAGTTCTTC. The rearrangement uses TRBV7-2 and TRBJ2-1; 13 bases agree with TRBD2. V was pared by 5 bases and J by 5 bases, with 3 bases of the junction left unmatched. The CDR3 has 15 residues. Germline V gene sequence: CDR1 SGHTA, CDR2 FQGNSA.

This clone was seen a few times. The V and J genes are TRBV7-2 and TRBJ1-5; 10 bases align to TRBD1. This CDR3 comprises 15 residues. Germline loops: CDR1 SGHTA, CDR2 FQGNSA. V lost 5 bases to trimming and J lost 6 bases; unmatched junction nucleotides: 7. Here the CDR3 DNA reads TGTGCCAGCAGCCCGACAGGGGGCGCGTTTCAGCCCCAGCATTTT. This codes for CASSPTGGAFQPQHF.

This clone was observed a handful of times. V gene TRBV5-3 combines with J gene TRBJ1-2; 8 nucleotides match TRBD1. Being an ORF, TRBV5-3 has a function that is uncertain. J lost 4 bases, V lost 4 bases, and 9 bases had no gene match. The length of the CDR3 is 15 residues. The CDR3 bases are TGTGCCAGAAGCGGACCCGACAGGGGCACCTATGGCTACACCTTC. Translation: CARSGPDRGTYGYTF.

The V gene is TRBV7-2, the J gene TRBJ2-2, with 9 bases fitting TRBD2. From germline, CDR1 is SGHTA and CDR2 FQGNSA. The trim removed 11 bases at V and 7 bases at J, leaving 14 bases unmatched. The CDR3 sequence is 15 residues long. The CDR3 DNA reads TGTGCCTCCACCCCCCTGCGGGGGGGCAACGGGGAGCTGTTTTTT. The encoded protein is CASTPLRGGNGELFF.

This clone was counted only a few times. The J gene is TRBJ2-5, the V gene TRBV5-4; D is perhaps TRBD2 (6 bases). Trimming left V 0 bases short and J 5 bases short, with 11 bases between. Germline V gene sequence: CDR1 SGHNT, CDR2 YYREEE (reference sequence). This CDR3 comprises 14 residues. DNA for the CDR3: TGTGCCAGCAGCTTGGAACGGGAGTGGGAGACCCAGTACTTC. Protein: CASSLEREWETQYF.

The V call is TRBV6-2 or TRBV6-3, the J call TRBJ2-7; tentatively, D is TRBD1 (7 bases). The CDR3 length is 17 residues. Germline V gene sequence: CDR1 MNHEY, CDR2 SVGEGT. V dropped 2 bases and J dropped 0 bases, with 17 bases sitting between them. CDR3 amino acids: CASSYPFGGQSSYEQYF. DNA for the CDR3: TGTGCCAGCAGTTACCCCTTCGGGGGACAGTCCTCCTACGAGCAGTACTTC.

V and J are TRBV4-1 and TRBJ1-4, with D perhaps matching TRBD1 (6 bases). The V and J ends lost 3 bases and 1 base respectively, with 12 bases between them. Germline V gene data show CDR1 as MGHRA and CDR2 as YSYEKL. This CDR3 spans 16 amino acids. This CDR3 is CASSHPNRVTNEKLFF. The CDR3 coding sequence is TGCGCCAGCAGCCACCCGAACAGGGTAACTAATGAAAAACTGTTTTTT.

J is TRBJ2-2 and V is TRBV5-4; 14 bases are shared with TRBD2. Germline lookup yields CDR1 SGHNT and CDR2 YYREEE (reference sequence). This CDR3 spans 17 amino acids. Trimming at V came to 4 bases and at J to 1 base, leaving 3 bases not matched to a gene. CDR3 sequence: CASSPGTSGGNTGELFF. The CDR3 DNA reads TGTGCCAGCAGCCCGGGGACTAGCGGGGGGAACACCGGGGAGCTGTTTTTT.